Listed below are T cell receptor beta chains from one sample, sequenced in a study of blood T cell repertoires in COVID-19. Sequencing used immunoSEQ multiplex PCR; TCRdb keeps in-frame clones, though not all of them. The repertoire holds roughly 100,000 clones, with approximately 90% as singletons. Sequencing used peripheral blood. Receptors were obtained from a human donor with COVID-19, enrolled during active disease. The donor label of this sample is uncertain. CDR3s include the opening cysteine and the closing phenylalanine or tryptophan. A D gene is named only where the DNA matches it firmly. Some rows have no size entry. The others give once, few or many, or a class for an expanded clone.

TRBJ1-2	NA	15	TRBV11-2	few	TGTGCCAGCAGCCCCCAACTCGGACAGCTCTATGGCTACACCTTC	CASSPQLGQLYGYTF
TRBJ2-5	NA	14	TRBV5-4	NA	TGTGCCAGCAGCTTGGAGACAGGTCGGGAGACCCAGTACTTC	CASSLETGRETQYF
TRBJ1-5	NA	15	TRBV3-1/TRBV3-2	NA	TGTGCCAGCAGCCAGACAGCGATGAGCAATCAGCCCCAGCATTTT	CASSQTAMSNQPQHF
TRBJ2-7	TRBD2	17	TRBV19	NA	TGTGCCAGTAGTATAGCAGCGGGAGGGCCCTCGCTGCGCGAGCAGTACTTC	CASSIAAGGPSLREQYF
TRBJ1-2	NA	13	TRBV7-3	NA	TGTGCCAGCAGCTTATCCACCGGCTATGGCTACACCTTC	CASSLSTGYGYTF
TRBJ2-7	NA	13	TRBV4-1	NA	TGCGCCAGCAGCCCAAGCGGTTTCTACGAGCAGTACTTC	CASSPSGFYEQYF
TRBJ2-3	NA	15	TRBV27	NA	TGTGCCAGCCGACCGCTGAGGGCGCACACAGATACGCAGTATTTT	CASRPLRAHTDTQYF
TRBJ2-7	TRBD2	16	TRBV4-2	NA	TGTGCCAGCAGCCAAGATAACGGAGCGGGAGCCTACGAGCAGTACTTC	CASSQDNGAGAYEQYF
TRBJ2-3	NA	15	TRBV19	NA	TGTGCCAGTAAGGTAGGGGGGGAGAGGACAGATACGCAGTATTTT	CASKVGGERTDTQYF
TRBJ2-1	TRBD1	17	TRBV18	NA	TGTGCCAGCTCACCCGCGTCCTCCGGGACAGGGGATAGTGAGCAGTTCTTC	CASSPASSGTGDSEQFF
TRBJ2-7	NA	16	TRBV5-1	NA	TGCGCCAGCAGCTTACGTAGCGACCAATATTCCTACGAGCAGTACTTC	CASSLRSDQYSYEQYF
TRBJ2-7	NA	19	TRBV5-1	few	TGCGCCAGCAGCTTCTCTGTGGCAGGGGCCCCTAAAGAAGTATACGAGCAGTACTTC	CASSFSVAGAPKEVYEQYF
TRBJ1-5	NA	15	TRBV3-1/TRBV3-2	NA	TGTGCCAGCAGCCAAGGGGGGAGGGAAAATCAGCCCCAGCATTTT	CASSQGGRENQPQHF
TRBJ2-1	TRBD1	14	TRBV24-1	NA	TGTGCCACCAGTGACCGGACAGGGTTTGGTGAGCAGTTCTTC	CATSDRTGFGEQFF
TRBJ2-5	TRBD1	15	TRBV28	NA	TGTGCCAGCAGTTTCCAGACAGGGTACCAAGAGACCCAGTACTTC	CASSFQTGYQETQYF
TRBJ1-5	TRBD1	17	TRBV6-2/TRBV6-3	once	TGTGCCAGCAGTTACGCAAGACAGGGCACGGGCAATCAGCCCCAGCATTTT	CASSYARQGTGNQPQHF
TRBJ1-2	NA	14	TRBV6-5	NA	TGTGCCAGCAGTTACTCGACTCCGGGGTATGGCTACACCTTC	CASSYSTPGYGYTF
TRBJ2-7	TRBD1	16	TRBV10-3	NA	TGTGCCATCAGTGCCTACGGGACAGTACCTTCCTACGAGCAGTACTTC	CAISAYGTVPSYEQYF
TRBJ2-2	TRBD2	18	TRBV11-3	NA	TGTGCCAGCAGCTCCCGGACTAGCGGGAGCTCTTACACCGGGGAGCTGTTTTTT	CASSSRTSGSSYTGELFF
TRBJ2-7	NA	13	TRBV6-5	NA	TGTGCCAGCAGCCGCGGTCCCTCCTACGAGCAGTACTTC	CASSRGPSYEQYF
TRBJ2-7	TRBD1	12	TRBV20-1	NA	TGCAGTGCTATTGACAGGGACTACGAGCAGTACTTC	CSAIDRDYEQYF
TRBJ1-2	NA	11	TRBV20-1	NA	TGCAGTGCTAGGGGGGAGGAGGGCTACACCTTC	CSARGEEGYTF
TRBJ1-1	NA	13	TRBV9	NA	TGTGCCAGCAGCGTAGAGGGGTGGGAAGAAGCTTTCTTT	CASSVEGWEEAFF
TRBJ2-5	NA	17	TRBV4-1	NA	TGCGCCAGCAGCCAAGGGATCTCGTTCTCAACAGGAGAGACCCAGTACTTC	CASSQGISFSTGETQYF
TRBJ1-2	TRBD1	16	TRBV5-4	NA	TGTGCCAGCAGCTTGGGTATTCTGACAGGGATCGGTGGCTACACCTTC	CASSLGILTGIGGYTF
TRBJ2-2	TRBD1	12	TRBV29-1	NA	TGCAGCGGGGACAGGGGTACCGGGGAGCTGTTTTTT	CSGDRGTGELFF
TRBJ1-2	TRBD1	14	TRBV19	NA	TGTGCCAGTAGTAGGGGACAGGGGAACTATGGCTACACCTTC	CASSRGQGNYGYTF
TRBJ2-7	NA	11	TRBV6-1	NA	TGTGCCAGCAGTGAGTGGCACGAGCAGTACTTC	CASSEWHEQYF
TRBJ1-2	NA	15	TRBV6-5	NA	TGTGCCAGCAGCTTCGGGGGAAGTACTAACTATGGCTACACCTTC	CASSFGGSTNYGYTF